The TCR beta chain under discussion was sequenced for a study of CD8 T cells in ankylosing spondylitis (TCRdb year 2017). Context from the whole study: T cell receptor beta repertoires were profiled in healthy donors and ankylosing spondylitis patients so that disease-linked TCR variants could be found. In total, the full study cohort was made up of roughly 110 healthy donors and 25 or so ankylosing spondylitis patients. Peripheral blood was sampled, and synovial fluid was also collected from ankylosing spondylitis patients. What the work shows at the level of the full study, not this receptor alone: The disease-linked clones were reported as significantly enriched in matched synovial fluid samples from ankylosing spondylitis patients. The disease-linked clones showed a CD8+ phenotype and occurred at relatively low frequencies in peripheral blood. Some TCR beta motif variants had previously been reported in synovial fluid and blood of reactive arthritis patients, which suggested common disease-initiation mechanisms. Blood from ankylosing spondylitis patients appeared to be characterized by a TCR beta motif made up of under ten highly homologous amino acid variants.

The run used an Illumina HiSeq 2500. Quantitative 5'-RACE with molecular barcodes was the method used to prepare the TCR beta libraries. The authors' pipeline ran thus. A new computational method based on a probabilistic model of VDJ rearrangement was used to identify disease-linked TCR variants. Clones were called with MiXCR by TCRdb after fastp trimmed the public reads at Q25, and only in-frame beta chains were retained. For every CDR3 protein sequence, its rows merge into one entry that carries the most common genes and DNA. These V and J calls derive from TCRdb rather than the authors' analysis. The sample yields 700,000 to 850,000 distinct CDR3 sequences; about 11% were counted once. Roughly 0.51% of the sample is held by the ten biggest clonotypes. Inclusive of the bounding cysteine and phenylalanine, the CDR3 is 14 residues long. The only DNA kept is the CDR3, 42 bases in frame from the first base. At the junction V is shortened by 0 bases and J by 6 bases, with 9 bases in between. Sequences LNHNV (CDR1) and YYDKDF (CDR2) are obtained from the germline V gene (reference sequence).

This clonotype occurred a few times. The antigen this receptor binds is unknown. The record has no base qualities; no much larger clone is one base away. The rearranged segments are TRBV15 and TRBJ2-1; D gene: possibly TRBD2, on 5 matching bases. Specimen: blood, either unsorted or a sorted T cell fraction (not recorded which). The TCR sequence derives from a male donor with ankylosing spondylitis. The DNA sequence is given as TGTGCCACCAGCAGAGATACGGGGTCCAATGAGCAGTTCTTC. This is translated as CATSRDTGSNEQFF.